Sequencing of this TCR beta chain was carried out in a study of blood T cells in healthy people across ages. Study-wide points: The donors' CMV status was not determined, possibly confounding changes in expanded clonotypes.

The use of a sample-barcoded 5' primer and a J-beta primer mix characterized a second PCR of roughly 7 to 11 cycles. Unique molecular identifiers of 12 random nucleotides labeled each cDNA. TCRdb recomputed calls from the 5' RACE reads with MiXCR, one row per CDR3 protein. Of around 1,500,000 distinct CDR3 sequences listed, under 30% were seen once; the top ten hold around 7.7%. Each donor gave roughly 9.1 milliliters of peripheral blood. Isolation yielded PBMCs, at least 7 million per sample, in every case. This clonotype was counted at least ten times. The antigen is not known. Trimming removed 2 bases from V and 6 bases from J; junction bases left unmatched: 9. The CDR3 is 15 amino acids. Germline lookup yields CDR1 SGHTA and CDR2 FQGTGA.

The clonotype originates from a woman aged 25 to 39 in good health. The rearrangement uses TRBV7-3 and TRBJ2-7; 8 positions agree with TRBD2. The material sequenced was blood. This CDR3 reads CASSLGPGGAGEQYF. CDR3 DNA sequence: TGTGCCAGCAGCTTAGGTCCGGGAGGGGCAGGCGAGCAGTACTTC.